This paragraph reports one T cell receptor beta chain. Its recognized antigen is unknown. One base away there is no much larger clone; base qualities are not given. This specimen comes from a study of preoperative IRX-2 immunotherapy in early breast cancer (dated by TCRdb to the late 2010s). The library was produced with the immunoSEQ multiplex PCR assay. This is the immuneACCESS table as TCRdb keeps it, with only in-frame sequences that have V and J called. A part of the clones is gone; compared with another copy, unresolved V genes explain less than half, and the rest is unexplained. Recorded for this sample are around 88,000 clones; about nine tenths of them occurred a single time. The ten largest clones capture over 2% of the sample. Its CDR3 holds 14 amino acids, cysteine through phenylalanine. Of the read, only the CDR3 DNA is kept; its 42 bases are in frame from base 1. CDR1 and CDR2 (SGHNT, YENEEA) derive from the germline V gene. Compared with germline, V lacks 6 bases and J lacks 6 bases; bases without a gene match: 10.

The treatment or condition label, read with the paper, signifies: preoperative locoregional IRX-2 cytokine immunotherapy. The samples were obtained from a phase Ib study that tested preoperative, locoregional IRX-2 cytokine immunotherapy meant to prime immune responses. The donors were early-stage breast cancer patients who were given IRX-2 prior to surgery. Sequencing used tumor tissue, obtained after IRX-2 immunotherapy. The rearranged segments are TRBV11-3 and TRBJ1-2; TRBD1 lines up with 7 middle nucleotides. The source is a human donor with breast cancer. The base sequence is TGTGCCAGCAGGCTCGCAGGGACAGTCCATGGCTACACCTTC. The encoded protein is CASRLAGTVHGYTF.